The source of this T cell receptor beta chain is a study of shared clonotypes between healthy human individuals. With 4 bases clipped from V and 4 bases from J, the junction kept 3 bases outside the gene matches. The CDR3 has 13 residues. Germline CDR1 and CDR2: SGHRS and YFSETQ. Deep-level running was used for the assay. Measured with immunoSEQ multiplex PCR; TCRdb has only the in-frame clones, and not every one. The sample consists of about 1.5 million clones, roughly 97% of them appearing once. Overall study results and limits: Clonotypes shared by all four donors outscored non-shared clonotypes in generation probability.

Concerning this clone: No antigen is known for it.

The chain joins TRBV5-1 to TRBJ1-1, with 8 bases matching TRBD1. The specimen was naive CD4+ T cells sorted from blood. The subset here: CD45RA+ positively selected. This receptor was obtained from a man aged 25-45 years in good health. CDR3 in DNA: TGCGCCAGCAGCAGTACAGGGGGCACTGAAGCTTTCTTT. It translates to CASSSTGGTEAFF.